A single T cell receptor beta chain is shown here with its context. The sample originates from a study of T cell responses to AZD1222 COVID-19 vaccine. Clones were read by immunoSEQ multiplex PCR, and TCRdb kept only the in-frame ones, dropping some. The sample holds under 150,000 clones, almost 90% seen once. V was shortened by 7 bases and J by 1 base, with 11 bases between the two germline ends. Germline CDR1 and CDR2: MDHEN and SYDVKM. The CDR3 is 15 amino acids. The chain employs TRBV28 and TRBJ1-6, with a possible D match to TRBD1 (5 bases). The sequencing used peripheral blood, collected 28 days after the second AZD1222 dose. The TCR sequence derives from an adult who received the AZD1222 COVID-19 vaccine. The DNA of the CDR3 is TGTGCCAGCAACGGAGGGGAGTCCTATAATTCACCCCTCCACTTT. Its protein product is CASNGGESYNSPLHF.